This passage covers 31 T cell receptor beta chains from one sample sequenced in a study of CD8 T cells in ankylosing spondylitis. Overall study results and limits: Ankylosing spondylitis blood appeared to carry a characteristic TCR beta motif of roughly 8 highly homologous variants.

MiXCR, applied by TCRdb to the 5' RACE reads, yields one record per CDR3 protein. The profile shows roughly 700,000 distinct CDR3 sequences, under 20% of them singletons. These TCRs' antigens remain unknown. Sample: blood, either unsorted or a sorted T cell fraction (not recorded which). The receptors shown here come from a male donor with ankylosing spondylitis.

The chain links TRBV7-2 to TRBJ2-7; 8 nucleotides align to TRBD2. Germline V gene data show CDR1 as SGHTA and CDR2 as FQGNSA. The CDR3 has 13 amino acids. Trimming at V came to 4 bases and at J to 7 bases, leaving 6 bases not matched to a gene. CDR3 nucleotides: TGTGCCAGCAGCTCGATCTTAGCGGGGGAGCAGTACTTC. Translated: CASSSILAGEQYF.

The chain links TRBV12-3 or TRBV12-4 to TRBJ2-5; D is uncertain. V lost 2 bases and J lost 2, with 12 bases in between. The CDR3 has 15 residues. CDR3 sequence: CASSLWADLQETQYF. CDR3 sequence (DNA): TGTGCCAGCAGTTTATGGGCAGACCTACAAGAGACCCAGTACTTC.

This clonotype has only a few counts. The rearrangement links TRBV20-1 to TRBJ2-5, with 12 nucleotides matching TRBD2. With V trimmed by 5 bases and J by 3 bases, 10 bases remained unmatched. The CDR3 totals 16 residues. Germline values: CDR1 DFQATT, CDR2 SNEGSKA (reference sequence). The CDR3 nucleotides are TGCAGTGCTCCCCCCCTACGACTAGCGGGGGAAGAGACCCAGTACTTC. Translated, it gives CSAPPLRLAGEETQYF.

Only a few counts were recorded for this clonotype. V gene TRBV15 combines with J gene TRBJ1-1; tentative D call: TRBD1 (5 bases). The V end was cut by 4 bases, the J end by 1 base, with 16 bases between. CDR1 and CDR2 from the germline V gene are LNHNV and YYDKDF (reference sequence). The CDR3 totals 16 residues. For the CDR3, the DNA is TGTGCCACCAGCACTCGGACCCCGGGGCGGAACACTGAAGCTTTCTTT. It encodes CATSTRTPGRNTEAFF.

This clonotype has a count of ten or more. This chain links TRBV5-6 with TRBJ2-5; D is unresolved. V gave up 0 bases and J gave up 4 bases, with 16 bases separating them. This CDR3 is built from 16 residues. CDR1 is SGHDT and CDR2 is YYEEEE in the germline V gene. The CDR3, as DNA: TGTGCCAGCAGCTTGGCCGGTAGCAGACTGTTAGAGACCCAGTACTTC. This translates into CASSLAGSRLLETQYF.

The DNA for the CDR3 is TGTGCCAGCAGTACACGGACTAGAAATGAGCAGTTCTTC. It specifies CASSTRTRNEQFF. This sequence joins TRBV6-1 and TRBJ2-1, with 7 bases matching TRBD2. The trim removed 5 bases at V and 7 bases at J, leaving 5 bases unmatched. Per germline, CDR1 MNHNS and CDR2 SASEGT. The CDR3 runs to 13 residues.

The chain has TRBV6-1 and TRBJ1-5; 9 bases match TRBD1. J gave up 6 bases and V 0 bases, and 3 bases lay outside the gene matches. The CDR3 contains 15 residues. Germline CDR1 and CDR2: MNHNS and SASEGT. The CDR3 loop reads CASSEADRGVQPQHF. The CDR3 DNA sequence: TGTGCCAGCAGTGAAGCCGACAGGGGGGTTCAGCCCCAGCATTTT.

This clonotype was observed at least ten times. The CDR3, as DNA: TGTGCCAGCAGTTGGGACAGGGCGAGTGGCGGGGAGCTGTTTTTT. Translation gives CASSWDRASGGELFF. V usage is TRBV27 and J usage is TRBJ2-2; TRBD1 matches 9 bases. The CDR3 covers 15 residues. CDR1 is MNHEY and CDR2 is SMNVEV in the germline V gene (reference sequence). V lost 4 bases and J lost 7; bases outside the gene matches: 7.

This clonotype was counted between two and nine times. The CDR3: CAISKTGGLGNQPQHF. For the CDR3, the DNA is TGTGCCATCAGTAAGACAGGGGGCCTAGGCAATCAGCCCCAGCATTTT. V is TRBV10-3 and J is TRBJ1-5; TRBD1 aligns across 10 bases. CDR1 ENHRY and CDR2 SYGVKD come from the germline V gene. V dropped 5 bases and J dropped 2; count of bases not matched to a gene: 6. This CDR3 has 16 amino acids.

This clonotype was recorded a few times. The chain couples TRBV7-6 to TRBJ2-3, with TRBD1 identical over 8 bases. Germline V gives CDR1 SGHVS, CDR2 FNYEAQ. This CDR3 contains 15 residues. V shed 7 bases, J shed 2 bases, and the junction held 8 bases outside the gene matches. CDR3 sequence (DNA): TGTGCCAGCAAGAGACAGGGGTTTCCCACAGATACGCAGTATTTT. It codes for CASKRQGFPTDTQYF.

The V call is TRBV28, the J call TRBJ2-1, with 8 bases matching TRBD2. Trimming at V came to 1 base and at J to 9 bases, leaving 5 bases not matched to a gene. Germline CDR1 is MDHEN and CDR2 is SYDVKM. This CDR3 comprises 14 residues. The CDR3 sequence is CASSLSPGLVEQFF. CDR3 DNA: TGTGCCAGCAGTTTATCCCCGGGACTAGTTGAGCAGTTCTTC.

V usage is TRBV3-1 and J usage is TRBJ1-4; D gene unclear. The V gene lost 3 bases and the J gene lost 8 bases, with 13 bases spanning the gap. The CDR3 extends over 14 amino acids. Germline V lookup: CDR1 LGHDT, CDR2 YNNKEL (reference sequence). The CDR3 reads CASSQFRSGEKLFF. DNA of the CDR3: TGTGCCAGCAGCCAGTTTAGGAGTGGCGAAAAACTGTTTTTT.

The sample holds a few counts of this clonotype. In DNA form, the CDR3 reads TGTGCCAGCAGCTTCGCCACCCAGGGGTTCCACGAGCAGTACTTC. Translated, it gives CASSFATQGFHEQYF. This chain connects TRBV5-6 to TRBJ2-7, with D perhaps TRBD1 (6 bases). Germline V gives CDR1 SGHDT, CDR2 YYEEEE. Trimming took 2 bases from V and 5 from J, leaving 17 bases between them. CDR3 length equals 15 residues.

This clonotype was counted a few times. The rearrangement links TRBV13 to TRBJ2-7; D possibly corresponds to TRBD2 (5 bases). The CDR3 sequence is 14 residues long. Germline V gene lookup returns CDR1 PRHDT and CDR2 FYEKMQ (reference sequence). Deletions cut 3 bases from V and 6 bases from J, with 15 bases between. The CDR3: CASSFPGSGSEQYF. The CDR3 DNA reads TGTGCCAGCAGCTTCCCGGGGTCGGGGTCCGAGCAGTACTTC.

The genes are TRBV4-1 and TRBJ1-2; TRBD1 matches 9 bases. The length of the CDR3 is 15 residues. The germline V gene has CDR1 MGHRA and CDR2 YSYEKL. Losses at the gene ends were 2 bases for V and 4 bases for J; bases not matched to a gene: 5. The CDR3 protein is CASSQRTGDLYGYTF. CDR3 nucleotides: TGCGCCAGCAGCCAAAGGACAGGGGACCTCTATGGCTACACCTTC.

This clonotype has only a few counts. CDR3 sequence (DNA): TGTGCCAGCAGCAGACAGCTCGACTCTGGAAACACCATATATTTT. Translating gives CASSRQLDSGNTIYF. The V call is TRBV9, the J call TRBJ1-3; D perhaps matches TRBD1 (5 bases). The CDR3 totals 15 residues. V lost 4 bases and J 0 bases, leaving 11 bases between the germline ends. The V gene's germline CDR1 is SGDLS and CDR2 YYNGEE.

V gene TRBV20-1 combines with J gene TRBJ2-1; 14 bases map to TRBD2. The junction had 6 bases not matched to a gene; V was cut back by 1 base and J by 10 bases. In germline, CDR1 is DFQATT, CDR2 SNEGSKA (reference sequence). This CDR3 is built from 15 residues. The DNA of the CDR3 is TGCAGTGCTAGAGGAGGACTAGCGGGGGGTGACGAGCAGTTCTTC. Translating gives CSARGGLAGGDEQFF.

This clonotype was detected a few times. The chain recombines TRBV29-1 with TRBJ1-1, with D uncertain. There are 16 residues in the CDR3. The germline CDR1 and CDR2 sequences are SQVTM and ANQGSEA. Trimming left V 2 bases short and J 4 bases short, with 20 bases between. Here the CDR3 reads CSVEPRTEQEGTEAFF. CDR3 nucleotide sequence: TGCAGCGTTGAACCCCGGACGGAGCAGGAGGGCACTGAAGCTTTCTTT.

The rearrangement joins TRBV20-1 to TRBJ2-3; 7 bases are shared with TRBD1. The CDR3 extends over 17 amino acids. The ends lost 6 bases at V and 3 bases at J; junction bases unmatched: 18. CDR1 and CDR2 from the germline V gene are DFQATT and SNEGSKA (reference sequence). CDR3 nucleotide sequence: TGCAGTGCCAGGGCCTCCGGACAGGACGTTAGGACAGATACGCAGTATTTT. Its protein product is CSARASGQDVRTDTQYF.

In its sample, this clonotype was seen many times. The V and J genes are TRBV5-1 and TRBJ1-1, with D possibly being TRBD1 (6 bases). The CDR3 extends over 15 amino acids. Germline V gene lookup returns CDR1 SGHRS and CDR2 YFSETQ. The V and J ends lost 0 bases and 4 bases respectively, with 13 bases between them. The chain's CDR3 is CASSLGVRGGTEAFF. CDR3 bases: TGCGCCAGCAGCTTGGGGGTCAGGGGTGGCACTGAAGCTTTCTTT.

The sample holds a few counts of this clonotype. J is TRBJ2-5 and V is TRBV7-8; no clear D. The V gene's germline CDR1 is SGHVS and CDR2 FQNEAQ. The CDR3 is 16 residues long. V lost 1 base and J lost 0, with 12 bases in between. The CDR3 loop is CASSLVQPKYQETQYF. Written as DNA, the CDR3 is TGTGCCAGCAGCTTAGTCCAACCAAAGTACCAAGAGACCCAGTACTTC.

V gene TRBV28 combines with J gene TRBJ2-3; either TRBD1 or TRBD2 may supply D (5 bases each). V gave up 10 bases and J gave up 0 bases, with 8 bases separating them. From germline, CDR1 is MDHEN and CDR2 SYDVKM. The CDR3 has 12 amino acids. CDR3 protein: CATGDSTDTQYF. The CDR3 DNA sequence: TGTGCCACCGGGGACAGCACAGATACGCAGTATTTT.

This chain uses TRBV29-1 with TRBJ1-2, with a tentative D call TRBD1 (5 bases). Germline CDR1 is SQVTM and CDR2 is ANQGSEA. The CDR3 consists of 15 residues. The germline V and J ends were trimmed by 2 bases and 0 bases, with 13 bases remaining between them. The CDR3 DNA reads TGCAGCGTTGAATTCCGGACAACAACTAACTATGGCTACACCTTC. Its translation is CSVEFRTTTNYGYTF.

This clonotype was counted only a few times. This chain links TRBV7-9 with TRBJ1-3; D call uncertain. With 1 base removed from V and 7 bases from J, the gap between germline ends came to 8 bases. The CDR3 loop spans 13 amino acids. From germline, CDR1 is SEHNR and CDR2 FQNEAQ (reference sequence). The CDR3 sequence: CASSLGTSNTIYF. The CDR3 coding sequence is TGTGCCAGCAGCTTAGGTACATCCAACACCATATATTTT.

The table lists this clonotype with a few counts. The V call is TRBV5-1, the J call TRBJ2-3; D call uncertain. CDR3 length equals 16 residues. The V end lost 0 bases, the J end lost 1 base, and 12 bases lay between the germline ends. Germline assignment: CDR1 SGHRS and CDR2 YFSETQ. The CDR3 DNA follows: TGCGCCAGCAGCTTGGTCGGGCCCTGGGGCACAGATACGCAGTATTTT. Residues: CASSLVGPWGTDTQYF.

The chain employs TRBV29-1 and TRBJ2-7; 8 bases fit TRBD2. Germline lookup yields CDR1 SQVTM and CDR2 ANQGSEA. The CDR3 is 15 residues long. Trimming cost V 0 bases and J 4 bases; bases outside gene matches: 8. CDR3 region: CSVEDRGLAEYEQYF. CDR3 nucleotide sequence: TGCAGCGTTGAAGATCGAGGACTAGCAGAATACGAGCAGTACTTC.

J is TRBJ2-3 and V is TRBV20-1; D is uncertain. CDR1 and CDR2 (germline): DFQATT, SNEGSKA (reference sequence). This CDR3 has 14 residues. V lost 5 bases to trimming and J lost 1 base, with 13 bases between them. The CDR3 spells CSALDPEGTDTQYF. The CDR3 DNA is TGCAGTGCTTTGGACCCTGAAGGCACAGATACGCAGTATTTT.

The chain joins TRBV19 to TRBJ1-1; D is uncertain. CDR3 size: 12 residues. CDR1 LNHDA and CDR2 SQIVND come from the germline V gene (reference sequence). Trimming cost V 5 bases and J 1 base, with 5 bases left between them. The CDR3 sequence is CASSRWNTEAFF. The CDR3 nucleotides read TGTGCCAGTAGTCGTTGGAACACTGAAGCTTTCTTT.

CDR3 nucleotide sequence: TGCGCCAGCAGCCTAAGACGTGACCTCTCTAATGAGCAGTTCTTC. Its translation is CASSLRRDLSNEQFF. V gene TRBV4-1 combines with J gene TRBJ2-1; no firm D call. The CDR3 covers 15 residues. CDR1 is MGHRA and CDR2 is YSYEKL in the germline V gene. The V gene lost 4 bases and the J gene lost 7 bases, with 17 bases spanning the gap.

The chain has TRBV29-1 and TRBJ2-5; D perhaps matches TRBD1 (6 bases). This CDR3 is 12 amino acids long. Between the trimmed V and J ends, which lost 4 bases and 5 bases, there was a span of 11 bases. Looked up from germline, CDR1 is SQVTM and CDR2 is ANQGSEA. CDR3 in DNA: TGCAGCGTTGTTACAGGGCCGGAGACCCAGTACTTC. It is translated as CSVVTGPETQYF.

The chain couples TRBV7-2 to TRBJ2-1; no clear D gene. This CDR3 is 13 amino acids long. The germline V gene has CDR1 SGHTA and CDR2 FQGNSA. V lost 1 base to trimming and J lost 6 bases, with 7 bases between them. The CDR3 bases are TGTGCCAGCAGCTTAGTACTAACCAATGAGCAGTTCTTC. Protein: CASSLVLTNEQFF.